This T cell receptor beta chain was profiled in a study of blood T cells in healthy people across ages. Study results and limitations: A strong correlation between TCR beta diversity and naive T cell percentage was seen.

V was cut by 4 bases and J by 2 bases, with 8 bases left in between. In germline, CDR1 is SGHNT, CDR2 YYREEE (reference sequence). The CDR3 runs 13 residues. Then a second PCR, running roughly 7 to 11 cycles, was carried out with a sample-barcoded 5' primer and a J-beta primer mix. Every sample gave at least 2.5 million paired-end reads containing CDR3. TCRdb reprocessed the 5' RACE reads via MiXCR and lists one record per CDR3 protein. The table has about 570,000 distinct CDR3 sequences, 27% seen once. Concerning this clonotype itself: Its specificity is not known.

Isolation of PBMCs gave at least 6.5 million cells per sample. The V gene is TRBV5-4, the J gene TRBJ2-3, with D uncertain. The specimen sequenced was blood. The TCR comes from a woman aged 70-85 years in good health. CDR3 nucleotides: TGTGCCAGCAGCCCGGCCACCACAGATACGCAGTATTTT. This gives the protein CASSPATTDTQYF.